This T cell receptor beta chain is from a study of cytomegalovirus exposure and HLA in healthy donors. About the study: Earlier, 200 million or so T cells were analyzed, and 117 million unique TCR beta sequences were found among them.

The PCR used 60 Vbeta and 13 Jbeta primers. Clones were read by immunoSEQ multiplex PCR, and TCRdb kept only the in-frame ones, dropping some. The table lists 90,000 to 130,000 clones. V shed 3 bases, J shed 5 bases, and the junction held 7 bases outside the gene matches. This CDR3 contains 13 residues. Germline V gene data show CDR1 as GTSNPN and CDR2 as SVGIG (reference sequence). The chain combines TRBV30 with TRBJ2-7; 7 bases are a match to TRBD2. The sequencing input was PBMCs. The receptor was isolated from a man younger than 40 in good health and CMV-seronegative. CDR3 sequence: CAWRRGNWDEQYF. The CDR3 DNA reads as TGTGCCTGGAGGCGGGGGAATTGGGACGAGCAGTACTTC.